The clone carrying this T cell receptor (beta chain) occurred once. The antigen is undetermined. The source of the sample is a study of shared clonotypes between healthy human individuals. V was trimmed by 0 bases and J by 2 bases, leaving 8 bases between them. This CDR3 has 15 residues. Germline CDR1 and CDR2: MNHNY and SVGAGI (reference sequence). Naive CD8 populations comprised CD45RO-negative cells positively selected for CCR7, excluding terminally differentiated effector memory CD45RA+ cells. Whole-study results and caveats: Naive subsets generally had larger estimated richness than memory subsets.

Original handling: From ImmunoSEQ came sequences covering only the junction and carrying no quality scores, so filtering differed. The data were produced by immunoSEQ multiplex PCR, yet TCRdb's version contains in-frame clones alone and is incomplete. V and J calls and clone size are given by that table; D and trimming were obtained from the DNA. This sample has over 2 million clones, with about 95% found just once. The chain joins TRBV6-6 to TRBJ1-5; D is ambiguous. The receptor was derived from a man younger than 30 in good health. Material: naive CD8+ T cells sorted from blood. The CDR3 DNA follows: TGTGCCAGCAGTTACTCGAGGCAGGGCAATCAGCCCCAGCATTTT. Residues: CASSYSRQGNQPQHF.